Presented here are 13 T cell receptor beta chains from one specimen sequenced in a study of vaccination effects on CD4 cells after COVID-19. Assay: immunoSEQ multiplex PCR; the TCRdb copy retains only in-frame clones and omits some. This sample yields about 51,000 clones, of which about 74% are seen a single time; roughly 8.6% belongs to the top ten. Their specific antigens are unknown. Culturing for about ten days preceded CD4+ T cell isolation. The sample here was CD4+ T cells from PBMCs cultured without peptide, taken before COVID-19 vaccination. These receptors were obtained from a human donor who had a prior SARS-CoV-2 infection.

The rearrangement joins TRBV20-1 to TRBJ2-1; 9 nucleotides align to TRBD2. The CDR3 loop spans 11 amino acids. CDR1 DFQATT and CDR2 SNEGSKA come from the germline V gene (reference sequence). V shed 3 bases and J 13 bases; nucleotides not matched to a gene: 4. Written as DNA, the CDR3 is TGCAGTGCTAGGCGGCTAGCGGGACAGTTCTTC. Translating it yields CSARRLAGQFF.

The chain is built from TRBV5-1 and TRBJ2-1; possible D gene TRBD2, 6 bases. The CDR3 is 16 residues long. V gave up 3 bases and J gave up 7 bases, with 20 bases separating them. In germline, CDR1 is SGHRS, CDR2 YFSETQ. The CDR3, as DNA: TGCGCCAGCAGCTGGACCGCCGGGACTGGAACGAATGAGCAGTTCTTC. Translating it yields CASSWTAGTGTNEQFF.

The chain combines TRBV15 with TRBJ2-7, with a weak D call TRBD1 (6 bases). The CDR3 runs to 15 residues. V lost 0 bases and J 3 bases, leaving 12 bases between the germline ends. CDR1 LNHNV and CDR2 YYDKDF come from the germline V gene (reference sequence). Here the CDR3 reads CATSREQGVVYEQYF. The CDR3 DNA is TGTGCCACCAGCAGAGAACAGGGAGTCGTCTACGAGCAGTACTTC. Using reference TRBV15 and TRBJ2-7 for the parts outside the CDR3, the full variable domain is DAMVIQNPRYQVTQFGKPVTLSCSQTLNHNVMYWYQQKSSQAPKLLFHYYDKDFNNEADTPDNFQSRRPNTSFCFLDIRSPGLGDTAMYLCATSREQGVVYEQYFGPGTRLTVT.

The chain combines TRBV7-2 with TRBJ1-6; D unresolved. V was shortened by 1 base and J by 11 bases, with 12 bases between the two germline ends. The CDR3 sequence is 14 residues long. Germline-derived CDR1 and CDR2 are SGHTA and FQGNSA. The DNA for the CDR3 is TGTGCCAGCAGCTTAGAGGGCCGGCGAGCACCCCTCCACTTT. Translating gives CASSLEGRRAPLHF.

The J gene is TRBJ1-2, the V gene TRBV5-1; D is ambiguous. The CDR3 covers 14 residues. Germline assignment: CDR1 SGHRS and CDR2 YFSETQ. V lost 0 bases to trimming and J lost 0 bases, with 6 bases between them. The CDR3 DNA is TGCGCCAGCAGCTTGGGGGGAGCTAACTATGGCTACACCTTC. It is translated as CASSLGGANYGYTF.

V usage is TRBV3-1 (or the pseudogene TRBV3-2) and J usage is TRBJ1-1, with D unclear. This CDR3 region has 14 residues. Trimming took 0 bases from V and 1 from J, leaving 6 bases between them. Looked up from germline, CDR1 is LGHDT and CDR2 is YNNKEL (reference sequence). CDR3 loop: CASSQEPGNTEAFF. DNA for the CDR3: TGTGCCAGCAGCCAAGAGCCAGGGAACACTGAAGCTTTCTTT.

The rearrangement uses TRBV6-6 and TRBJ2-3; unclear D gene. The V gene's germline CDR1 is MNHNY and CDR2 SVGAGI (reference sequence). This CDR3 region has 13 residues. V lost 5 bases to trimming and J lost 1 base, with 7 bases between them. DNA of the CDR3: TGTGCCAGCAGTGCAGGAGGCACAGATACGCAGTATTTT. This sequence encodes CASSAGGTDTQYF.

The chain's CDR3 is CASSHIGTGWNTIYF. For the CDR3, the DNA is TGTGCCAGCAGCCATATCGGGACAGGGTGGAACACCATATATTTT. The chain has TRBV3-1 (or the pseudogene TRBV3-2) and TRBJ1-3; 9 bases align to TRBD1. CDR1 is LGHDT and CDR2 is YNNKEL in the germline V gene (reference sequence). This CDR3 spans 15 amino acids. Trimming removed 3 bases from V and 7 bases from J; junction bases left unmatched: 7.

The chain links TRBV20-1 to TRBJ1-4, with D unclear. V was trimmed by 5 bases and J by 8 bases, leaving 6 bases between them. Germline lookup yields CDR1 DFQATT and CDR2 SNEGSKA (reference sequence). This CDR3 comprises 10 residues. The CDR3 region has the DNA TGCAGTGCTCCTCAGGAAAAACTGTTTTTT. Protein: CSAPQEKLFF.

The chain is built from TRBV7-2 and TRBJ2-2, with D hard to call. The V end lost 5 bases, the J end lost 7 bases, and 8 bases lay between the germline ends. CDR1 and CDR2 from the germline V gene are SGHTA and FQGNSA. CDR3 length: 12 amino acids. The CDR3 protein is CASSPWGGELFF. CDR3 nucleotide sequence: TGTGCCAGCAGCCCGTGGGGCGGGGAGCTGTTTTTT.

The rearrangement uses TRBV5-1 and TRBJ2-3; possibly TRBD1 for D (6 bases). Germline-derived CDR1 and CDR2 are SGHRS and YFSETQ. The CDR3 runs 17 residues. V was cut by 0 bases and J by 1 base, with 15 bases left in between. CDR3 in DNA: TGCGCCAGCAGCTTGGAAGGATCCCCAGGGGGCACAGATACGCAGTATTTT. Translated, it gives CASSLEGSPGGTDTQYF.

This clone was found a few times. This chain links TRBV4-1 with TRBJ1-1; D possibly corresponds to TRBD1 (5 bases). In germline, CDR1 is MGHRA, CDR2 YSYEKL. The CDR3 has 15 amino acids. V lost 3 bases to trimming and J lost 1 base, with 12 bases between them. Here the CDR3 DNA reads TGCGCCAGCAGCCAGAAAGGGGCCGGGAACACTGAAGCTTTCTTT. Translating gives CASSQKGAGNTEAFF.

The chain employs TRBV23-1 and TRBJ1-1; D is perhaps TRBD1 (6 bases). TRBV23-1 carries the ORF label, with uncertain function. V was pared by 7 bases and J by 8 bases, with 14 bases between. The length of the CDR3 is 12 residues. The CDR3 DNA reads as TGCGCCAGCACTAGAGGGGGGGAGGAAGCTTTCTTT. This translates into CASTRGGEEAFF.